This passage covers 23 T cell receptor beta chains from one sample sequenced in a study of blood T cell repertoires in COVID-19. Some clones are missing from TCRdb's copy, which holds only in-frame ones; the method was immunoSEQ multiplex PCR. The data contain over 70,000 clones, roughly 83% of them seen just once; the ten biggest clones take up 6.5% to 7.5%. The material sequenced was peripheral blood. These receptors were taken from a man younger than 40 with COVID-19, enrolled during active disease.

The chain is built from TRBV4-1 and TRBJ2-1; 13 bases align to TRBD2. V trimming: 0 bases; J trimming: 4 bases; junction bases outside the gene matches: 6. Germline assignment: CDR1 MGHRA and CDR2 YSYEKL. The CDR3 runs to 18 residues. CDR3 sequence reads: CASSQELAGGSVYNEQFF. The CDR3 DNA reads as TGCGCCAGCAGCCAAGAACTAGCGGGAGGGTCGGTATACAATGAGCAGTTCTTC.

The chain has TRBV27 and TRBJ2-7; 8 bases agree with TRBD1. CDR1 and CDR2 from the germline V gene are MNHEY and SMNVEV (reference sequence). This CDR3 region has 13 residues. V lost 6 bases and J lost 2; bases outside the gene matches: 3. CDR3 loop: CASRGTGPYEQYF. For the CDR3, the DNA is TGTGCCAGCAGAGGGACAGGTCCCTACGAGCAGTACTTC.

The gene calls are TRBV5-8 and TRBJ1-5, with 9 bases identical to TRBD1. The CDR3 has 15 residues. Trimming removed 0 bases from V and 4 bases from J; junction bases left unmatched: 2. Germline V CDR1 and CDR2: SGHTS, YDEGEE. CDR3 DNA: TGTGCCAGCAGCTTGGGGGACAGGGAGAATCAGCCCCAGCATTTT. As protein: CASSLGDRENQPQHF.

This chain links TRBV6-5 with TRBJ1-1, with 7 bases lining up with TRBD1. V was clipped by 4 bases and J by 1 base; unmatched bases: 3. The CDR3 has 14 amino acids. Germline V gene data show CDR1 as MNHEY and CDR2 as SVGAGI. Here the CDR3 DNA reads TGTGCCAGCAGTTTCGACAGGGCGAACACTGAAGCTTTCTTT. The encoded protein is CASSFDRANTEAFF.

This chain joins TRBV6-5 and TRBJ1-5; D ambiguous. The CDR3 runs 13 residues. Germline V gene data show CDR1 as MNHEY and CDR2 as SVGAGI. V lost 11 bases and J 2 bases, leaving 13 bases between the germline ends. The CDR3 is CASGPSRNQPQHF. The DNA of the CDR3 is TGTGCCTCAGGCCCCAGCCGCAATCAGCCCCAGCATTTT.

The chain joins TRBV30 to TRBJ1-2; a weak D match, TRBD1 (5 bases). CDR1 is GTSNPN, CDR2 SVGIG, per germline (reference sequence). The CDR3 is made up of 12 amino acids. The ends were cut back, 5 bases at V and 5 bases at J, with 12 bases in the middle. The CDR3 here is CAWAAGQYGYTF. CDR3 coding DNA: TGTGCCTGGGCCGCAGGGCAGTATGGCTACACCTTC.

This chain uses TRBV11-2 with TRBJ1-2; 7 nucleotides line up with TRBD1. Germline CDR1 and CDR2: SGHAT and FQNNGV. V shed 3 bases and J 1 base; nucleotides not matched to a gene: 5. The CDR3 has 15 residues. CDR3 DNA sequence: TGTGCCAGCAGCTTGGGACAGACGATTAACTATGGCTACACCTTC. Its protein product is CASSLGQTINYGYTF.

J is TRBJ2-4 and V is TRBV6-4; 12 nucleotides agree with TRBD1. Germline loops: CDR1 MRHNA, CDR2 SNTAGT. V dropped 2 bases and J dropped 7; count of bases not matched to a gene: 0. The CDR3 contains 14 residues. CDR3 region: CASSDGTGGNIQYF. Here the CDR3 DNA reads TGTGCCAGCAGTGACGGGACAGGGGGCAACATTCAGTACTTC.

The chain is built from TRBV7-9 and TRBJ1-3, with D hard to call. The V and J ends lost 11 bases and 0 bases respectively, with 11 bases between them. The CDR3 runs 13 residues. Germline lookup yields CDR1 SEHNR and CDR2 FQNEAQ (reference sequence). The CDR3 is CASPTGSGNTIYF. CDR3 sequence (DNA): TGTGCCTCCCCTACGGGCTCTGGAAACACCATATATTTT. Full variable domain (missing parts from reference TRBV7-9 and TRBJ1-3): DTGVSQNPRHKITKRGQNVTFRCDPISEHNRLYWYRQTLGQGPEFLTYFQNEAQLEKSRLLSDRFSAERPKGSFSTLEIQRTEQGDSAMYLCASPTGSGNTIYFGEGSWLTVV.

The chain couples TRBV29-1 to TRBJ2-5, with 13 bases that match TRBD2. V gave up 5 bases and J gave up 3 bases; unmatched junction bases: 3. CDR1 is SQVTM, CDR2 ANQGSEA, per germline. The CDR3 extends over 14 amino acids. The CDR3 DNA is TGCAGCGTTCTCGGACTAGCGGGAGAAGAGACCCAGTACTTC. It translates to CSVLGLAGEETQYF.

The chain carries TRBV2 and TRBJ1-5, with 7 bases matching TRBD1. This CDR3 comprises 15 residues. V gave up 6 bases and J gave up 0 bases; unmatched junction bases: 5. Germline V gene sequence: CDR1 SNHLY, CDR2 FYNNEI. CDR3: CASRGTAYSNQPQHF. The CDR3 region has the DNA TGTGCCAGCAGGGGGACAGCCTATAGCAATCAGCCCCAGCATTTT.

This clone was observed once. The chain has TRBV28 and TRBJ2-4, with TRBD2 matching 8 bases. CDR1 MDHEN and CDR2 SYDVKM come from the germline V gene. V shed 6 bases and J 0 bases; nucleotides not matched to a gene: 7. This CDR3 spans 16 amino acids. The DNA for the CDR3 is TGTGCCAGCAGCCCGCGGGGGGCGGGAGCCAAAAACATTCAGTACTTC. Translated, it gives CASSPRGAGAKNIQYF.

The chain combines TRBV2 with TRBJ1-5; D is possibly TRBD1 (5 bases). Germline V gene sequence: CDR1 SNHLY, CDR2 FYNNEI. V dropped 3 bases and J dropped 7 bases, with 13 bases sitting between them. This CDR3 is built from 14 residues. The CDR3 nucleotides read TGTGCCAGCAGTGAGGTGGGCAGGGAACAGCCCCAGCATTTT. Translating it yields CASSEVGREQPQHF. Filled out from reference TRBV2 and TRBJ1-5, the complete variable domain reads EPEVTQTPSHQVTQMGQEVILRCVPISNHLYFYWYRQILGQKVEFLVSFYNNEISEKSEIFDDQFSVERPDGSNFTLKIRSTKLEDSAMYFCASSEVGREQPQHFGDGTRLSIL.

There are a few counts of this clone. The chain is built from TRBV6-5 and TRBJ2-7; 12 bases are a match to TRBD2. There are 14 residues in the CDR3. V shed 6 bases and J 3 bases; nucleotides not matched to a gene: 3. The germline V gene encodes CDR1 MNHEY and CDR2 SVGAGI. CDR3 coding DNA: TGTGCCAGCAGGCGACTAGCGGGGGACTACGAGCAGTACTTC. It codes for CASRRLAGDYEQYF.

The count of this clone is one. The gene calls are TRBV6-5 and TRBJ2-7, with TRBD2 matching over 9 bases. J gave up 2 bases and V 8 bases, and 7 bases lay outside the gene matches. The CDR3 runs 14 residues. The germline CDR1 and CDR2 sequences are MNHEY and SVGAGI. The CDR3 spells CASQRREGPYEQYF. In DNA, the CDR3 is TGTGCCAGCCAAAGGCGGGAGGGCCCCTACGAGCAGTACTTC.

This clone occurred a few times. The V gene is TRBV19, the J gene TRBJ1-2; 8 bases match TRBD1. The CDR3 consists of 15 residues. V lost 9 bases and J lost 8; bases outside the gene matches: 17. In germline, CDR1 is LNHDA, CDR2 SQIVND (reference sequence). Here the CDR3 DNA reads TGTGCCAGCGGGGACAGGCCCCGGCCCGAGAGAGGCTACACCTTC. As protein: CASGDRPRPERGYTF.

The V call is TRBV15, the J call TRBJ2-7; 7 bases are a match to TRBD1. V trimming: 3 bases; J trimming: 6 bases; junction bases outside the gene matches: 8. The CDR3 loop spans 14 amino acids. Looked up from germline, CDR1 is LNHNV and CDR2 is YYDKDF (reference sequence). For the CDR3, the DNA is TGTGCCACCAGCAGGATAAGCCCAGGGGGCGAGCAGTACTTC. This codes for CATSRISPGGEQYF.

This rearrangement joins TRBV27 to TRBJ1-5; D is possibly TRBD1 (5 bases). This CDR3 region has 16 residues. Germline V CDR1 and CDR2: MNHEY, SMNVEV (reference sequence). Trimming left V 7 bases short and J 1 base short, with 17 bases between. DNA of the CDR3: TGTGCCAGCACCATCAATGGGGGGTTGAGCAATCAGCCCCAGCATTTT. Amino acids: CASTINGGLSNQPQHF.

The V gene is TRBV4-1, the J gene TRBJ1-4; 7 bases match TRBD1. CDR1 and CDR2 from the germline V gene are MGHRA and YSYEKL. This CDR3 has 16 amino acids. V gave up 1 base and J gave up 7 bases; unmatched junction bases: 9. CDR3 residues: CASSQGEAQGIEKLFF. CDR3 nucleotide sequence: TGCGCCAGCAGCCAAGGGGAGGCACAGGGGATTGAAAAACTGTTTTTT.

The J gene is TRBJ1-2, the V gene TRBV28; D call uncertain. CDR3 length: 14 residues. V was pared by 5 bases and J by 2 bases, with 12 bases between. Germline lookup yields CDR1 MDHEN and CDR2 SYDVKM. The CDR3, as DNA: TGTGCCAGCAGTCCGGCCGACGGGAACTATGGCTACACCTTC. It yields the protein CASSPADGNYGYTF.

CDR3 DNA sequence: TGTGCCATCAGTGACGCAGGAAGCAATGAGCAGTTCTTC. Translated: CAISDAGSNEQFF. The rearrangement links TRBV10-3 to TRBJ2-1, with D unclear. Germline V gene sequence: CDR1 ENHRY, CDR2 SYGVKD. This CDR3 has 13 amino acids. V was clipped by 3 bases and J by 6 bases, with 9 bases between them.

V and J are TRBV7-9 and TRBJ1-2; D remains ambiguous. This CDR3 has 14 amino acids. Germline V gives CDR1 SEHNR, CDR2 FQNEAQ (reference sequence). Trimming pared 7 bases from V and 4 bases from J, leaving 16 bases between. CDR3 in amino acids: CASTLQGGVYGYTF. In nucleotides, the CDR3 is TGTGCCAGCACCCTGCAAGGAGGAGTCTATGGCTACACCTTC.

The V and J genes are TRBV30 and TRBJ2-7; no clear D. The germline CDR1 and CDR2 sequences are GTSNPN and SVGIG (reference sequence). The CDR3 loop spans 11 amino acids. V dropped 1 base and J dropped 2 bases, with 3 bases sitting between them. The CDR3: CAWSATYEQYF. The DNA for the CDR3 is TGTGCCTGGAGTGCCACCTACGAGCAGTACTTC.